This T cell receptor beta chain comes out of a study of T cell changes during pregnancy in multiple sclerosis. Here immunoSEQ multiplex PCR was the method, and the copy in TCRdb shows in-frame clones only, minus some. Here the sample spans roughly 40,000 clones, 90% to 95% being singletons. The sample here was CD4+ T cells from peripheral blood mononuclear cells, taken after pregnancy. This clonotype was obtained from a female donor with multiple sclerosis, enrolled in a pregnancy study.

In DNA, the CDR3 is TGCGCCAGCAGCTTGTCTGGCAGGGACTCGGGCACAGATACGCAGTATTTT. It is translated as CASSLSGRDSGTDTQYF. This sequence joins TRBV5-1 and TRBJ2-3; TRBD2 might be the D (6 bases). This CDR3 spans 17 amino acids. CDR1 is SGHRS and CDR2 is YFSETQ in the germline V gene. V was shortened by 1 base and J by 1 base, with 16 bases between the two germline ends.